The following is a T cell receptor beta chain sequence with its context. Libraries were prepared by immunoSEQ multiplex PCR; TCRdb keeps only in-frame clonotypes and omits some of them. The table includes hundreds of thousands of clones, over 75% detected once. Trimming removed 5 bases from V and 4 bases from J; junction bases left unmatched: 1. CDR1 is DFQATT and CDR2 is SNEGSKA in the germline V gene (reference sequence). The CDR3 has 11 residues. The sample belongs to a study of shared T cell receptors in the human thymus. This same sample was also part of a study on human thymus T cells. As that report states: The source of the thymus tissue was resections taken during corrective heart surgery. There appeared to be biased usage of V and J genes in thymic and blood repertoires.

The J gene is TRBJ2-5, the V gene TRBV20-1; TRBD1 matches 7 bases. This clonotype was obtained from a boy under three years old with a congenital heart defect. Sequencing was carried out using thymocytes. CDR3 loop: CSADRVETQYF. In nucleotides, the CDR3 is TGCAGTGCTGACAGGGTAGAGACCCAGTACTTC.